These 20 T cell receptor beta chains share one sample of origin, sequenced in a study of CD8 T cells in Susac syndrome. The RNA input was roughly 0.45 to 1 ug, and it was reverse transcribed with random hexamers. Using its own MiXCR run on the immunoSEQ multiplex PCR reads, TCRdb lists one record per CDR3 protein. The sample records about 300,000 distinct CDR3 sequences, over 75% being singletons. The source material was CD8+ T cells from PBMCs. Receptors were obtained from a human donor with multiple sclerosis.

The V and J genes are TRBV7-6 and TRBJ1-5, with a tentative D call TRBD1 (6 bases). V dropped 1 base and J dropped 4 bases, with 14 bases sitting between them. The germline gives CDR1 SGHVS, CDR2 FNYEAQ. The CDR3 length is 16 residues. The CDR3 is CASSLDPQGWNQPQHF. The CDR3 DNA sequence: TGTGCCAGCAGCTTAGACCCGCAGGGGTGGAATCAGCCCCAGCATTTT.

This chain links TRBV7-9 with TRBJ2-2; D gene uncertain. V was shortened by 5 bases and J by 1 base, with 11 bases between the two germline ends. The germline V gene encodes CDR1 SEHNR and CDR2 FQNEAQ (reference sequence). CDR3 length: 15 residues. The CDR3 nucleotides read TGTGCCAGCAGCCCCCCTTTGGGGAACACCGGGGAGCTGTTTTTT. Translating it yields CASSPPLGNTGELFF.

The chain uses TRBV6-1 and TRBJ2-7, with D hard to call. This CDR3 is 12 amino acids long. Germline V CDR1 and CDR2: MNHNS, SASEGT. The V and J ends lost 4 bases and 6 bases respectively, with 10 bases between them. CDR3: CASSVWQIEQYF. As DNA, the CDR3 is TGTGCCAGCAGTGTGTGGCAGATCGAGCAGTACTTC.

V and J are TRBV10-3 and TRBJ1-2; D remains ambiguous. V was pared by 7 bases and J by 4 bases, with 10 bases between. The CDR3 contains 12 residues. Germline loops: CDR1 ENHRY, CDR2 SYGVKD. The CDR3 region is CAITAGLYGYTF. The CDR3 DNA is TGTGCCATCACCGCCGGCCTCTATGGCTACACCTTC.

The rearrangement links TRBV2 to TRBJ1-2, with 8 bases matching TRBD1. CDR1 is SNHLY and CDR2 is FYNNEI in the germline V gene. The CDR3 runs 15 residues. The ends lost 7 bases at V and 8 bases at J; junction bases unmatched: 15. CDR3 DNA: TGTGCCAGCACGGACAGGGCTACCTCGGCGGCCGGCTACACCTTC. It codes for CASTDRATSAAGYTF. Complete variable domain (other parts from reference TRBV2 and TRBJ1-2): EPEVTQTPSHQVTQMGQEVILRCVPISNHLYFYWYRQILGQKVEFLVSFYNNEISEKSEIFDDQFSVERPDGSNFTLKIRSTKLEDSAMYFCASTDRATSAAGYTFGSGTRLTVV.

This chain links TRBV24-1 with TRBJ1-2, with TRBD1 as a possible D gene (5 bases). Germline assignment: CDR1 KGHDR and CDR2 SFDVKD. V was trimmed by 2 bases and J by 0 bases, leaving 9 bases between them. This CDR3 has 15 amino acids. As DNA, the CDR3 is TGTGCCACCAGTGATTCGACGACAGCTAACTATGGCTACACCTTC. Amino acids: CATSDSTTANYGYTF.

The rearrangement joins TRBV30 to TRBJ2-7; no clear D gene. This CDR3 region has 12 residues. Germline V CDR1 and CDR2: GTSNPN, SVGIG (reference sequence). V lost 0 bases, J lost 3 bases, and 6 bases lay in between. DNA of the CDR3: TGTGCCTGGAGTGTACTTAACTACGAGCAGTACTTC. This sequence encodes CAWSVLNYEQYF.

This chain uses TRBV19 with TRBJ2-7; 12 bases are shared with TRBD2. Germline loops: CDR1 LNHDA, CDR2 SQIVND (reference sequence). With V trimmed by 5 bases and J by 6 bases, 8 bases remained unmatched. There are 15 residues in the CDR3. CDR3 in DNA: TGTGCCAGTAGTGCGCTGACTAGCGGGAGCGCCGAGCAGTACTTC. Residues: CASSALTSGSAEQYF. Using reference TRBV19 and TRBJ2-7 for the parts outside the CDR3, the full variable domain is DGGITQSPKYLFRKEGQNVTLSCEQNLNHDAMYWYRQDPGQGLRLIYYSQIVNDFQKGDIAEGYSVSREKKESFPLTVTSAQKNPTAFYLCASSALTSGSAEQYFGPGTRLTVT.

This chain uses TRBV2 with TRBJ1-2, with a weak D call TRBD1 (5 bases). CDR3 length: 15 amino acids. Germline CDR1 is SNHLY and CDR2 is FYNNEI. Trimming left V 6 bases short and J 4 bases short, with 18 bases between. The CDR3 DNA reads as TGTGCCAGCAGCCCCGTGACAGCCTTTTTCTATGGCTACACCTTC. Protein: CASSPVTAFFYGYTF.

The chain links TRBV18 to TRBJ1-2; D gene unclear. CDR3 length: 13 amino acids. Trimming stripped 0 bases from V and 5 bases from J, with 7 bases between. CDR1 and CDR2 from the germline V gene are KGHSH and LQKENI. The CDR3 DNA reads as TGTGCCAGCTCACCACCCACGATATATGGCTACACCTTC. Residues: CASSPPTIYGYTF.

Concerning this clonotype: The junction and the germline gene differ at one end; a read error may be behind it. The V gene is TRBV2, the J gene TRBJ2-1, with 8 positions matching TRBD1. CDR1 and CDR2 from the germline V gene are SNHLY and FYNNEI. This CDR3 spans 17 amino acids. The CDR3 spells CATHPKSGQGAHNEQFF. The CDR3 coding sequence is TGTGCCACCCATCCAAAGAGCGGGCAGGGGGCTCACAATGAACAGTTCTTC.

The gene calls are TRBV19 and TRBJ2-1, with TRBD2 as a possible D gene (6 bases). The CDR3 runs to 15 residues. V shed 4 bases and J shed 4 bases, with 14 bases lying between them. From germline, CDR1 is LNHDA and CDR2 SQIVND (reference sequence). The CDR3 protein is CASSTGPRGYNEQFF. The CDR3 coding sequence is TGTGCCAGTAGTACGGGGCCTCGGGGGTACAATGAGCAGTTCTTC.

This clonotype appeared a few times. The chain is built from TRBV27 and TRBJ2-1, with 7 bases matching TRBD2. The V segment lost 4 bases and the J segment 6 bases; nucleotides outside the gene matches: 9. The length of the CDR3 is 15 residues. CDR1 is MNHEY and CDR2 is SMNVEV in the germline V gene (reference sequence). The DNA for the CDR3 is TGTGCCAGCAGTTGGCGGGAGCAGCCTCGCAATGAGCAGTTCTTC. Its protein product is CASSWREQPRNEQFF.

The V gene is TRBV28, the J gene TRBJ1-4; D unclear. The CDR3 is 16 amino acids. From germline, CDR1 is MDHEN and CDR2 SYDVKM. Trimming shortened V by 3 bases and J by 2 bases, and 13 bases separated the two germline ends. The CDR3 region has the DNA TGTGCCAGCAGTTTCCTTCTAATGGGTACTAATGAAAAACTGTTTTTT. Its protein is CASSFLLMGTNEKLFF.

The rearrangement joins TRBV12-3 or TRBV12-4 to TRBJ2-7; possibly TRBD1 or TRBD2 for D (7 bases each). V dropped 3 bases and J dropped 5 bases, with 11 bases sitting between them. CDR3 length equals 13 residues. The chain's CDR3 is CASSFAGGDEQYF. The CDR3 DNA is TGTGCCAGCAGTTTTGCAGGGGGGGACGAGCAGTACTTC.

V and J are TRBV12-3 or TRBV12-4 and TRBJ1-1, with D maybe TRBD1 (5 bases). V lost 8 bases, J lost 1 base, and 8 bases lay in between. This CDR3 comprises 12 residues. The CDR3 spells CASWGGNTEAFF. The CDR3 region has the DNA TGTGCCAGCTGGGGCGGGAACACTGAAGCTTTCTTT.

The V call is TRBV4-3, the J call TRBJ2-7, with TRBD1 as a possible D gene (6 bases). The CDR3 is 15 residues long. Trimming removed 0 bases from V and 2 bases from J, with 11 bases in between. CDR1 and CDR2 from the germline V gene are LGHNA and YSLEER. For the CDR3, the DNA is TGCGCCAGCAGCCAAGAGGGAAGGGGGACCTACGAGCAGTACTTC. It encodes CASSQEGRGTYEQYF.

The V and J genes are TRBV7-8 and TRBJ2-7; D may be TRBD1 (7 bases). CDR3 length: 18 amino acids. V lost 4 bases and J lost 1, with 23 bases in between. Germline CDR1 SGHVS, CDR2 FQNEAQ. CDR3 region: CASSSRGAMGLRSYEQYF. CDR3 DNA: TGTGCCAGCAGCTCCAGGGGGGCGATGGGTCTGAGGTCCTACGAGCAGTACTTC.

This clonotype was seen a single time. This rearrangement joins TRBV5-6 to TRBJ2-2; perhaps TRBD1 as D (6 bases). CDR1 and CDR2 (germline): SGHDT, YYEEEE. The CDR3 is 15 amino acids. V was clipped by 4 bases and J by 4 bases, with 14 bases between them. The chain's CDR3 is CASSRWTEPTGELFF. The CDR3 DNA reads as TGTGCCAGCAGCCGTTGGACAGAACCCACCGGGGAGCTGTTTTTT.

This rearrangement joins TRBV6-6 to TRBJ1-1, with unresolved D. Germline values: CDR1 MNHNY, CDR2 SVGAGI (reference sequence). Between the trimmed V and J ends, which lost 7 bases and 4 bases, there was a span of 13 bases. The CDR3 loop spans 13 amino acids. In DNA, the CDR3 is TGTGCCAGCACCTTAGGTGGGAGCACTGAAGCTTTCTTT. The encoded protein is CASTLGGSTEAFF.